The 22 T cell receptor beta chains below come from one sample, sequenced in a study of cytomegalovirus exposure and HLA in healthy donors. PCR used 60 Vbeta primers and 13 Jbeta primers. Using immunoSEQ multiplex PCR, the repertoire was profiled, and TCRdb retains in-frame clones only, with some absent. The sample contains around 99,000 clones, 82% of which appear only once. The sample consisted of PBMCs. These receptors were collected from a man aged 25 to 40 in good health and CMV-seropositive.

This clone was seen once. One end of the junction fails to match germline, which may point to a read error. Other DNA sequences in the same sample also yield this CDR3. The chain couples TRBV7-9 to TRBJ2-3; D gene ambiguous. The V gene's germline CDR1 is SEHNR and CDR2 FQNEAQ (reference sequence). The CDR3 runs to 12 residues. In DNA form, the CDR3 reads TGTTCCAGCAGCTTAGCCAGGGATACGCAGTATTTT. This sequence encodes CSSSLARDTQYF.

Points on this clone: One junction end disagrees with the germline gene, perhaps due to a read error. This sequence joins TRBV7-9 and TRBJ1-1, with TRBD1 identical over 9 bases. This CDR3 comprises 13 residues. Germline V CDR1 and CDR2: SEHNR, FQNEAQ (reference sequence). The CDR3 protein is CSSSLDRGTEAFF. In DNA, the CDR3 is TGTTCCAGCAGCCTGGACAGGGGCACTGAAGCTTTCTTT.

This CDR3 is CASVDSGEGSYEQYF. The CDR3 region has the DNA TGTGCCAGCGTCGACAGTGGGGAGGGATCCTACGAGCAGTACTTC. The V call is TRBV28, the J call TRBJ2-7; 7 bases align to TRBD2. The CDR3 sequence is 15 residues long. J gave up 1 base and V 8 bases, and 11 bases lay outside the gene matches. Germline V CDR1 and CDR2: MDHEN, SYDVKM.

This clone has just one count. The V call is TRBV11-2, the J call TRBJ2-1; TRBD1 matches at 7 bases. Looked up from germline, CDR1 is SGHAT and CDR2 is FQNNGV. J was trimmed by 9 bases and V by 0 bases; bases with no gene match: 14. CDR3 length: 17 residues. CDR3 bases: TGTGCCAGCAGCTTAGATCGGGTGAGGGGGCGGTGGAGTGAGCAGTTCTTC. Amino acid sequence: CASSLDRVRGRWSEQFF.

Of note for this clone: One end of the junction is discordant with germline, which a read error may explain. This chain joins TRBV2 and TRBJ2-6; D may be TRBD2 (6 bases). Germline V gene data show CDR1 as SNHLY and CDR2 as FYNNEI. CDR3 length: 16 residues. The CDR3 is CASGGSLRSGANGLTF. DNA for the CDR3: TGTGCCAGCGGGGGGAGCCTCCGATCTGGGGCCAACGGCCTGACTTTC.

In this sample, this clone turned up once. This chain links TRBV19 with TRBJ2-7, with 7 positions matching TRBD2. From germline, CDR1 is LNHDA and CDR2 SQIVND (reference sequence). V shed 5 bases and J 5 bases; nucleotides not matched to a gene: 12. The CDR3 runs 15 residues. The CDR3 protein is CASSAATGGIDEQYF. Here the CDR3 DNA reads TGTGCCAGTAGTGCGGCGACGGGGGGAATCGACGAGCAGTACTTC.

This clone came up a few times. V gene TRBV11-3 combines with J gene TRBJ1-1, with D possibly being TRBD1 (5 bases). The V and J ends lost 4 bases and 3 bases respectively, with 21 bases between them. The CDR3 runs 17 residues. The germline V gene encodes CDR1 SGHNT and CDR2 YENEEA. CDR3 DNA: TGTGCCAGCAGCTCGGTCGCGGGGGAAAGGGAGTACACTGAAGCTTTCTTT. Its protein is CASSSVAGEREYTEAFF.

This chain joins TRBV7-9 and TRBJ2-1, with D possibly being TRBD2 (6 bases). CDR1 and CDR2 from the germline V gene are SEHNR and FQNEAQ (reference sequence). The CDR3 is made up of 16 amino acids. V lost 5 bases, J lost 1 base, and 15 bases lay in between. For the CDR3, the DNA is TGTGCCAGCAGCGGGGGGTTTCGGGGATCCTACAATGAGCAGTTCTTC. Its translation: CASSGGFRGSYNEQFF.

The chain joins TRBV2 to TRBJ1-4; possible D gene TRBD1, 5 bases. Germline lookup yields CDR1 SNHLY and CDR2 FYNNEI. With 6 bases removed from V and 0 bases from J, the gap between germline ends came to 11 bases. The CDR3 runs to 15 residues. The CDR3 region has the DNA TGTGCCAGCAGGAGACCGGGGGCAACTAATGAAAAACTGTTTTTT. It yields the protein CASRRPGATNEKLFF.

The rearrangement joins TRBV2 to TRBJ2-6; D is uncertain. Trimming pared 7 bases from V and 4 bases from J, leaving 11 bases between. The CDR3 has 14 amino acids. From germline, CDR1 is SNHLY and CDR2 FYNNEI. CDR3 in amino acids: CASTPRAGANVLTF. The CDR3 DNA sequence: TGTGCCAGCACCCCACGTGCGGGGGCCAACGTCCTGACTTTC.

V and J are TRBV9 and TRBJ2-3, with 7 bases aligning to TRBD1. CDR1 is SGDLS and CDR2 is YYNGEE in the germline V gene. The CDR3 consists of 16 residues. After removal of 3 bases from V and 7 bases from J, the junction contained 14 bases not matched to a gene. CDR3 sequence: CASSAPNLGQRHTQYF. As DNA, the CDR3 is TGTGCCAGCAGCGCACCCAACTTGGGACAGAGGCATACGCAGTATTTT.

This chain links TRBV27 with TRBJ2-4; D might be TRBD2 (6 bases). Germline V CDR1 and CDR2: MNHEY, SMNVEV (reference sequence). The CDR3 is 14 amino acids. Trimming took 2 bases from V and 10 from J, leaving 15 bases between them. For the CDR3, the DNA is TGTGCCAGCAGTTTAGGGACTGTCTCGGGGATTCAGTACTTC. This encodes CASSLGTVSGIQYF.

This chain connects TRBV5-1 to TRBJ2-7, with 13 bases lining up with TRBD2. The ends lost 4 bases at V and 6 bases at J; junction bases unmatched: 10. Germline lookup yields CDR1 SGHRS and CDR2 YFSETQ. The CDR3 has 16 residues. CDR3: CASSASLAGGSGEQYF. The DNA for the CDR3 is TGCGCCAGCAGCGCATCACTAGCGGGGGGGTCGGGCGAGCAGTACTTC.

V gene TRBV6-5 combines with J gene TRBJ2-1, with D unclear. Trimming stripped 0 bases from V and 0 bases from J, with 6 bases between. Germline V gene data show CDR1 as MNHEY and CDR2 as SVGAGI. This CDR3 comprises 15 residues. CDR3 in DNA: TGTGCCAGCAGTTACTCGTGGAGCTCCTACAATGAGCAGTTCTTC. Translated, it gives CASSYSWSSYNEQFF.

This chain joins TRBV2 and TRBJ2-7; a weak D match, TRBD2 (6 bases). The V gene lost 1 base and the J gene lost 2 bases, with 12 bases spanning the gap. Germline CDR1 is SNHLY and CDR2 is FYNNEI. The CDR3 sequence is 15 residues long. The CDR3: CASSEGSGVAYEQYF. Written as DNA, the CDR3 is TGTGCCAGCAGTGAAGGGTCGGGGGTGGCCTACGAGCAGTACTTC.

V gene TRBV6-1 combines with J gene TRBJ2-5; 10 nucleotides match TRBD2. V shed 6 bases, J shed 5 bases, and the junction held 0 bases outside the gene matches. CDR3 length equals 12 residues. CDR1 MNHNS and CDR2 SASEGT come from the germline V gene. The CDR3 nucleotides are TGTGCCAGCAGACTAGCGGGGGAGACCCAGTACTTC. Translated, it gives CASRLAGETQYF.

This chain links TRBV7-9 with TRBJ1-1, with a weak D call TRBD1 (5 bases). This CDR3 is 16 amino acids long. Germline V lookup: CDR1 SEHNR, CDR2 FQNEAQ (reference sequence). Trimming shortened V by 0 bases and J by 1 base, and 12 bases separated the two germline ends. CDR3 region: CASSLAGEVGNTEAFF. The CDR3 DNA is TGTGCCAGCAGCTTAGCGGGGGAGGTAGGGAACACTGAAGCTTTCTTT.

The chain recombines TRBV4-2 with TRBJ2-5; a weak D match, TRBD1 (5 bases). The J call is doubtful: the DNA matches TRBJ2-7 better. The CDR3 is 15 residues long. Germline values: CDR1 LGHNA, CDR2 YNFKEQ. The CDR3 protein is CASSQDFDSSYEQYF. The CDR3 DNA is TGTGCCAGCAGCCAAGATTTCGACAGCTCCTACGAGCAGTACTTC.

The V gene is TRBV19, the J gene TRBJ2-3, with TRBD1 matching 7 bases. Germline loops: CDR1 LNHDA, CDR2 SQIVND (reference sequence). Trimming cost V 2 bases and J 5 bases; bases outside gene matches: 10. The CDR3 spans 16 residues. CDR3 amino acids: CASSINGRGFVDTQYF. The CDR3 DNA is TGTGCCAGTAGTATAAATGGCAGGGGGTTTGTAGATACGCAGTATTTT.

This chain uses TRBV5-1 with TRBJ1-1; D uncertain. The CDR3 extends over 15 amino acids. Germline loops: CDR1 SGHRS, CDR2 YFSETQ. The V and J ends lost 1 base and 4 bases respectively, with 14 bases between them. This chain's CDR3 is CASSLQLDWGTEAFF. In DNA form, the CDR3 reads TGCGCCAGCAGCTTGCAACTAGACTGGGGCACTGAAGCTTTCTTT.

A few counts support this clone. The V gene is TRBV6-1, the J gene TRBJ1-3; no firm D call. Germline V gene lookup returns CDR1 MNHNS and CDR2 SASEGT. The CDR3 loop spans 15 amino acids. Trimming shortened V by 3 bases and J by 2 bases, and 11 bases separated the two germline ends. The CDR3 reads CASSEALDPGNTIYF. Written as DNA, the CDR3 is TGTGCCAGCAGTGAGGCACTAGACCCTGGAAACACCATATATTTT.

The CDR3 coding sequence is TGTGCCAGCAGGGGGACAGGGAGCTCTGGGGCCAACGTCCTGACTTTC. Translated: CASRGTGSSGANVLTF. The V gene is TRBV2, the J gene TRBJ2-6; 9 bases align to TRBD1. With V trimmed by 6 bases and J by 0 bases, 3 bases remained unmatched. The CDR3 extends over 16 amino acids. Germline lookup yields CDR1 SNHLY and CDR2 FYNNEI.